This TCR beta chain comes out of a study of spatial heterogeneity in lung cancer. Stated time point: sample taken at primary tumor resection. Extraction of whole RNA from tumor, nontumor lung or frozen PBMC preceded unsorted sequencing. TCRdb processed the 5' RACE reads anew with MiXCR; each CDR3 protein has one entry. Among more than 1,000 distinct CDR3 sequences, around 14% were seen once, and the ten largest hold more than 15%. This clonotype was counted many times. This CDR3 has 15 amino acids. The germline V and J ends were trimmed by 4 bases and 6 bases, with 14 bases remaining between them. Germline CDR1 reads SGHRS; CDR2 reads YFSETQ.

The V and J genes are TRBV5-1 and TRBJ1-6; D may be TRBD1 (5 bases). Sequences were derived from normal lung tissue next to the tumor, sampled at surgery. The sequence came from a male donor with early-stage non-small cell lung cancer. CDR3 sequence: CASSPVGTGNSPLHF. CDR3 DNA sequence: TGCGCCAGCAGCCCCGTGGGGACTGGTAATTCACCCCTCCACTTT.